These T cell receptor beta chains were read from a single sample in a study of blood T cell repertoires in COVID-19. Assay used: immunoSEQ multiplex PCR; TCRdb lists only in-frame clones, some missing. The sample has 100,000 or so clones, 70% to 90% seen once. Sequenced sample: peripheral blood. These receptor sequences come from a man aged 55 to 70 with acute or convalescent COVID-19. CDR3s include the opening cysteine and the closing phenylalanine or tryptophan. The order of the fields is J gene, clone size, V gene, CDR3 length, D gene, CDR3 protein, CDR3 DNA. The D gene is left open where the match is weak. The size entry is marked missing in some rows and otherwise reads once, few, many or a size class.

>TRBJ2-5|NA|TRBV20-1|12|NA
CSASYGQETQYF
TGCAGTGCTAGTTACGGCCAAGAGACCCAGTACTTC
>TRBJ1-2|NA|TRBV7-2|16|NA
CASSSVLPGPNYGYTF
TGTGCCAGCAGCTCCGTGCTCCCAGGGCCCAACTATGGCTACACCTTC
>TRBJ2-1|NA|TRBV11-1|15|NA
CASSLRESSYNEQFF
TGTGCCAGCAGCTTAAGGGAGAGCTCCTACAATGAGCAGTTCTTC
>TRBJ2-7|NA|TRBV27|15|TRBD2
CASSFRLAGFYEQYF
TGTGCCAGCAGTTTTCGACTAGCGGGTTTTTACGAGCAGTACTTC
>TRBJ2-1|NA|TRBV7-2|15|TRBD2
CASAILAGGNNEQFF
TGTGCCAGTGCTATTCTAGCGGGGGGGAACAATGAGCAGTTCTTC
>TRBJ1-3|NA|TRBV5-1|14|TRBD1
CASSQTGNGNTIYF
TGCGCCAGCAGCCAGACAGGGAATGGAAACACCATATATTTT
>TRBJ2-1|NA|TRBV3-1/TRBV3-2|14|NA
CASSQEPGFNEQFF
TGTGCCAGCAGCCAAGAACCGGGATTCAATGAGCAGTTCTTC
>TRBJ2-3|NA|TRBV4-2|17|NA
CASSQEVRADLGDTQYF
TGTGCCAGCAGCCAAGAAGTTCGAGCGGATCTCGGAGATACGCAGTATTTT
>TRBJ1-1|NA|TRBV4-1|16|NA
CASSPPLRWQGTEAFF
TGCGCCAGCAGCCCCCCCCTTAGATGGCAGGGAACTGAAGCTTTCTTT
>TRBJ2-7|NA|TRBV6-5|14|TRBD1
CASRPDRALHEQYF
TGTGCCAGCAGACCTGACAGGGCCCTGCACGAGCAGTACTTC
>TRBJ2-4|NA|TRBV9|15|TRBD2
CASSATPSGRNIQYF
TGTGCCAGCAGCGCCACCCCGAGCGGGAGGAACATTCAGTACTTC
>TRBJ1-1|NA|TRBV6-5|14|TRBD1
CASSYRTGNTEAFF
TGTGCCAGCAGTTATCGGACAGGGAACACTGAAGCTTTCTTT
>TRBJ2-3|NA|TRBV11-2|13|TRBD2
CASGTSGTDTQYF
TGTGCCAGCGGGACTAGCGGCACAGATACGCAGTATTTT
>TRBJ1-6|few|TRBV28|14|NA
CASSLNSQNSPLHF
TGTGCCAGCAGTTTAAACAGCCAAAATTCACCCCTCCACTTT
>TRBJ2-3|NA|TRBV18|17|TRBD1
CASSQTQQGASTDTQYF
TGTGCCAGCTCGCAGACCCAACAGGGGGCTTCGACAGATACGCAGTATTTT
>TRBJ2-7|NA|TRBV5-1|14|TRBD2
CASSDGRPTYEQYF
TGCGCCAGCAGTGACGGGAGGCCCACCTACGAGCAGTACTTC
>TRBJ1-1|once|TRBV9|15|TRBD1
CASSPRDRVNTEAFF
TGTGCCAGCAGCCCCCGGGACAGGGTGAACACTGAAGCTTTCTTT
>TRBJ2-3|NA|TRBV5-1|15|NA
CASSLSGSYTDTQYF
TGCGCCAGCAGCTTGTCCGGTTCCTACACAGATACGCAGTATTTT
>TRBJ2-7|NA|TRBV9|15|TRBD2
CASSEGTSGIYEQYF
TGTGCCAGCAGCGAGGGGACTAGCGGGATCTACGAGCAGTACTTC
>TRBJ1-2|NA|TRBV5-1|13|NA
CASSLGPEWGYTF
TGCGCCAGCAGCTTGGGGCCAGAATGGGGCTACACCTTC
>TRBJ1-1|NA|TRBV6-6|15|NA
CASSPGLRRNTEAFF
TGTGCCAGCAGTCCGGGACTCCGCAGGAACACTGAAGCTTTCTTT
>TRBJ1-6|NA|TRBV18|16|NA
CASSPDRARGNSPLHF
TGTGCCAGCTCACCGGACCGGGCCAGGGGTAATTCACCCCTCCACTTT
>TRBJ1-2|NA|TRBV6-5|14|NA
CASSYLREGSSYTF
TGTGCCAGCAGTTACCTTCGGGAGGGCTCGAGCTACACCTTC
>TRBJ2-7|NA|TRBV15|13|TRBD2
CATSREGLASQYF
TGTGCCACCAGCAGAGAGGGACTAGCGTCTCAGTACTTC
>TRBJ2-3|NA|TRBV9|15|TRBD1
CASSPDRGWGDTQYF
TGTGCCAGCAGCCCGGACAGGGGATGGGGAGATACGCAGTATTTT
>TRBJ1-5|NA|TRBV7-8|14|NA
CASSLDGYNQPQHF
TGTGCCAGCAGCTTAGACGGTTACAATCAGCCCCAGCATTTT
>TRBJ1-5|NA|TRBV11-2|14|NA
CASSVTGNNQPQHF
TGTGCCAGCAGCGTAACAGGGAACAATCAGCCCCAGCATTTT